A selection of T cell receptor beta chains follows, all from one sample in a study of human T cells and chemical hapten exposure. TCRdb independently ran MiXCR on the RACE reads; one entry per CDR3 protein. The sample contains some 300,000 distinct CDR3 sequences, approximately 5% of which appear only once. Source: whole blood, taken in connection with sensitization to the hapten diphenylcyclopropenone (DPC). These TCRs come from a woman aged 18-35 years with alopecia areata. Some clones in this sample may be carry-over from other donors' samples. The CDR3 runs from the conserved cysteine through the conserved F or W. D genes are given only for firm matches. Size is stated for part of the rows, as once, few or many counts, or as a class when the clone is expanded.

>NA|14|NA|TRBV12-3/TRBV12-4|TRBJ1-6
TGTGCCAGCAGGGGTAGGGAGGATAATTCACCCCTCCACTTT
CASRGREDNSPLHF
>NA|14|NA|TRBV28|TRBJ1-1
TGTGCCAGCAGTTTAAATGGGGTGAGCACTGAAGCTTTCTTT
CASSLNGVSTEAFF
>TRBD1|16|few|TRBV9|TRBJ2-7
TGTGCCAGCAGCGTAGCGTCGGGACAGGGGGCCTCCGAGCAGTACTTC
CASSVASGQGASEQYF
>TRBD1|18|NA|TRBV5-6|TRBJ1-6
TGTGCCAGCAGCTTGGGTCTACAGGGGAGCTCCTATAATTCACCCCTCCACTTT
CASSLGLQGSSYNSPLHF
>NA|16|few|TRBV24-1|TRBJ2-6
TGTGCCACCAGTGATCGACAGGTCTCTGGGGCCAACGTCCTGACTTTC
CATSDRQVSGANVLTF
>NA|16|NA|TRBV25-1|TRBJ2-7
TGTGCCAGCAGTGATGTGGGAGCCATACCCTCCTACGAGCAGTACTTC
CASSDVGAIPSYEQYF
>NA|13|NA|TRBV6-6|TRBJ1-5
TGTGCCAGCAAGGGGACCGCCAATCAGCCCCAGCATTTT
CASKGTANQPQHF
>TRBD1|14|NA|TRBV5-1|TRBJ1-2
TGCGCCAGCAGCTTGTTTGGGACAGGGGATGGCTACACCTTC
CASSLFGTGDGYTF
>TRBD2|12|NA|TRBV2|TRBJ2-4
TGTGCCAGCCAGGGACTACTTGATTTTCAGTACTTC
CASQGLLDFQYF
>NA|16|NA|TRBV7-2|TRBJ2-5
TGTGCCAGCAGCTTAGCGGGGGGGCTTGGGAGGAGGCCCCAGTACTTC
CASSLAGGLGRRPQYF
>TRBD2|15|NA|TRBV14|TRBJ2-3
TGTGCCAGCAGCCAAGCGGGACTAGCGGGGGGCCGGTTGTATTTT
CASSQAGLAGGRLYF
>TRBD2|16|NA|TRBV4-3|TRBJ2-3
TGCGCCAGCAGCCGGCAAGCGGGGGAGAGCACAGATACGCAGTATTTT
CASSRQAGESTDTQYF
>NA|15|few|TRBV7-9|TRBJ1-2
TGTGCCAGCAGCTTAAACATGAACCCTAACTATGGCTACACCTTC
CASSLNMNPNYGYTF
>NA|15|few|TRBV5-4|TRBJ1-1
TGTGCCAGCAGCTTGGGGCCGACGGTGAACACTGAAGCTTTCTTT
CASSLGPTVNTEAFF
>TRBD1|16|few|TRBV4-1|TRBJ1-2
TGCGCCAGCAGCCAACCAATGGAACAGGGGGCAAATGGCTACACCTTC
CASSQPMEQGANGYTF
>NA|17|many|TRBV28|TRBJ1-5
TGTGCCAGCAGTTTAGGGCGGAGATATAATAGCAATCAGCCCCAGCATTTT
CASSLGRRYNSNQPQHF
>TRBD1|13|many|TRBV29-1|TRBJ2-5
TGCAGCGTGGGACAGGGAGTGTTAGAGACCCAGTACTTC
CSVGQGVLETQYF
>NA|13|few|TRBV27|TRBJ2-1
TGTGCCAGCAGTTTATGGCCCTCCAATGAGCAGTTCTTC
CASSLWPSNEQFF
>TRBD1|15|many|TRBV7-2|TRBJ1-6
TGTGCCAGCAGTTATAGACAGGGAAATAATTCACCCCTCCACTTT
CASSYRQGNNSPLHF
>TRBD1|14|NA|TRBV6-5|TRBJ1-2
TGTGCCAGCAGTCCACAGACAGGGGCCTATGGCTACACCTTC
CASSPQTGAYGYTF
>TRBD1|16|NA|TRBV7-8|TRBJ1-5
TGTGCCAGCAGCTTAAGGAGGGACAGGGGGAATCAGCCCCAGCATTTT
CASSLRRDRGNQPQHF
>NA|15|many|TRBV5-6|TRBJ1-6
TGTGCCAGCAGCTTGGTGGGGGAGGGATGGTCACCCCTCCACTTT
CASSLVGEGWSPLHF
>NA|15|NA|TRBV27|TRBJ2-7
TGTGCCAACAGTCCCCCGACAGGTACCTCCTACGAGCAGTACTTC
CANSPPTGTSYEQYF
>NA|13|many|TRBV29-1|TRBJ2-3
TGCAGCGTTGGGTCTAGCGGCACAGATACGCAGTATTTT
CSVGSSGTDTQYF
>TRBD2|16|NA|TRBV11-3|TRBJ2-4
TGTGCCAGCAGCCCGGGAGGGGGACTAGCCAAAAACATTCAGTACTTC
CASSPGGGLAKNIQYF
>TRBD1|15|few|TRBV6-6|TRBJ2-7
TGTGCCAGCAGTTCCCTCGGGACAGGATTGGGTGAGCAGTACTTC
CASSSLGTGLGEQYF
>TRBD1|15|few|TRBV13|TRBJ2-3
TGTGCCAGCAGTGCTGGGGACAGGCTGGTAGATACGCAGTATTTT
CASSAGDRLVDTQYF
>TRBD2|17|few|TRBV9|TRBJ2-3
TGTGCCAGCAGCGTAGAACTAGCGGGGGGGCCGGGAGATACGCAGTATTTT
CASSVELAGGPGDTQYF
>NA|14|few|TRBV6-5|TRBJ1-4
TGTGCCAGCAGTTACGTGGGGGTTAATGAAAAACTGTTTTTT
CASSYVGVNEKLFF
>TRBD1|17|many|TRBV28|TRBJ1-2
TGTGCCAGCAGTCCTCCGACAGGGGGAGGGCTGGCGACGGTCTACACCTTC
CASSPPTGGGLATVYTF
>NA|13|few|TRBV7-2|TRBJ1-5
TGTGCCAGCAGCTTAGTCCAACTACAGCCCCAGCATTTT
CASSLVQLQPQHF
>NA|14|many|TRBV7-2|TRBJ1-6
TGTGCCAGCAGCTTAAGACAGCCGAATTCACCCCTCCACTTT
CASSLRQPNSPLHF
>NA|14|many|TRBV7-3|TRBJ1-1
TGTGCCAGCAGCCCCCAGGGGATTGATACTGAAGCTTTCTTT
CASSPQGIDTEAFF
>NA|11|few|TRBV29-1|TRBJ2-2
TGCAGCGTTGGAGGGCTCGGGGAGCTGTTTTTT
CSVGGLGELFF
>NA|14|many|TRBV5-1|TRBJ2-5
TGCGCCAGCAGCTTGGTCAACAGCCAAGAGACCCAGTACTTC
CASSLVNSQETQYF
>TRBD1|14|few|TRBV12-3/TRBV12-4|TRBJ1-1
TGTGCCAGCAGTTTAACAGGGGGCTACACTGAAGCTTTCTTT
CASSLTGGYTEAFF
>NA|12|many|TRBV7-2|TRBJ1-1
TGTGCCAGCAGCTTAGCCGGAGTACAAGCTTTCTTT
CASSLAGVQAFF
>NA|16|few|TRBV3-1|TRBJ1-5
TGTGCCAGCAGCCAAGATGCGGGGACAAGGGTTCAGCCCCAGCATTTT
CASSQDAGTRVQPQHF
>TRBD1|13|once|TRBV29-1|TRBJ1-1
TGCAGCGCCGGACAGGGGGCGAGAACTGAAGCTTTCTTT
CSAGQGARTEAFF
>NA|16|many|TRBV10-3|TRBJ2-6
TGTGCCATCACGGAGGGTATTCGACCCGGGGCCAACGTCCTGACTTTC
CAITEGIRPGANVLTF
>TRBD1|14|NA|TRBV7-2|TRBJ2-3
TGTGCCAGCAGCGGGGACAGGAGCACAGATACGCAGTATTTT
CASSGDRSTDTQYF